The rows below give T cell receptor beta chains drawn from one sample of a study of T cells after yellow fever vaccination. Via MiXCR, TCRdb re-called the 5' RACE reads, giving one row per CDR3 protein. The sample lists approximately 550,000 distinct CDR3 sequences, 15% to 20% occurring once. The material was PBMCs, obtained 15 days after the yellow fever booster vaccination. Receptors were obtained from a man aged 25-45 years who received the YFV17D yellow fever vaccine. CDR3s include the opening cysteine and the closing phenylalanine or tryptophan. A D gene is named only where the DNA matches it firmly. Clone sizes are given selectively: once, few, many, or a class where the clone is expanded.

size: once; J: TRBJ1-1; V: TRBV20-1; D: .; DNA: TGCAGTGCTATCCGTGGGGGGGGGAACACTGAAGCTTTCTTT; CDR3: CSAIRGGGNTEAFF
size: .; J: TRBJ2-5; V: TRBV5-4; D: TRBD2; DNA: TGTGCCAGCAGCTCGTCTAGCGGGAGTAGCGGGTTGGAGACCCAGTACTTC; CDR3: CASSSSSGSSGLETQYF
size: few; J: TRBJ2-2; V: TRBV18; D: .; DNA: TGTGCCAGCTCACCGCCCGGGAATGCGAACACCGGGGAGCTGTTTTTT; CDR3: CASSPPGNANTGELFF
size: .; J: TRBJ2-1; V: TRBV20-1; D: TRBD2; DNA: TGCAGTGCTTTACTAGCGGGAGCTCGCAATGAGCAGTTCTTC; CDR3: CSALLAGARNEQFF
size: many; J: TRBJ2-5; V: TRBV7-2; D: .; DNA: TGCGCCAGCAGCTTGGTTGAGACCCAGTACTTC; CDR3: CASSLVETQYF
size: .; J: TRBJ2-3; V: TRBV12-3/TRBV12-4; D: TRBD2; DNA: TGTGCCAGCAGGCAACTAGCGGGAGTGGCAGATACGCAGTATTTT; CDR3: CASRQLAGVADTQYF
size: .; J: TRBJ2-1; V: TRBV5-1; D: TRBD2; DNA: TGCGCCAGCAGCCGGGGGGGGGACTCCTCCTACAATGAGCAGTTCTTC; CDR3: CASSRGGDSSYNEQFF
size: .; J: TRBJ1-1; V: TRBV7-8; D: .; DNA: TGTGCCAGCAGCCCAAGCTCGACCCTGCCAAACACTGAAGCTTTCTTT; CDR3: CASSPSSTLPNTEAFF
size: .; J: TRBJ2-3; V: TRBV12-3/TRBV12-4; D: TRBD2; DNA: TGTGCCAGCGAACTAGCGGGAGGCACAGATACGCAGTATTTT; CDR3: CASELAGGTDTQYF
size: few; J: TRBJ2-1; V: TRBV6-1; D: TRBD2; DNA: TGTGCCAGTAATTTGGGAGGGGGTACTAGCGGCCCCTACAATGAGCAGTTCTTC; CDR3: CASNLGGGTSGPYNEQFF
size: few; J: TRBJ2-3; V: TRBV28; D: .; DNA: TGTGCCAGCAGTCCCCCCGACGGGTATACGCAGTATTTT; CDR3: CASSPPDGYTQYF
size: few; J: TRBJ1-4; V: TRBV9; D: .; DNA: TGTGCCAGCAGCGTAGCGGAGGGAGGGGCTTTTGATGAAAAACTGTTTTTT; CDR3: CASSVAEGGAFDEKLFF
size: .; J: TRBJ1-5; V: TRBV3-1; D: .; DNA: TGTGCCAGCAGCCAAGAAGGAACTAGGCTCCAGCATTTT; CDR3: CASSQEGTRLQHF
size: few; J: TRBJ2-7; V: TRBV5-1; D: .; DNA: TGCGCCAGCAGCCAATGGACTAACGCCTACGAGCAGTACTTC; CDR3: CASSQWTNAYEQYF
size: .; J: TRBJ1-1; V: TRBV18; D: TRBD1; DNA: TGTGCCAGCTCAACCAGGACAGGGGGCACTGAAGCTTTCTTT; CDR3: CASSTRTGGTEAFF
size: .; J: TRBJ2-7; V: TRBV27; D: .; DNA: TGTGCCAGCACTTTGATTGGGGGCCCGTCCTACGAGCAGTACTTC; CDR3: CASTLIGGPSYEQYF
size: .; J: TRBJ2-3; V: TRBV12-3/TRBV12-4; D: TRBD2; DNA: TGTGCCAGCACTTCGACCGCTAGCGGGAGGTCAGATACGCAGTATTTT; CDR3: CASTSTASGRSDTQYF
size: .; J: TRBJ2-1; V: TRBV20-1; D: TRBD2; DNA: TGCAGTGCTAGAGGGGGACTAGCTGTCAATGAGCAGTTCTTC; CDR3: CSARGGLAVNEQFF
size: .; J: TRBJ2-7; V: TRBV29-1; D: .; DNA: TGCAGCGTCCAAGAGGGGTTCTACGAGCAGTACTTC; CDR3: CSVQEGFYEQYF
size: few; J: TRBJ2-7; V: TRBV15; D: .; DNA: TGTGCCACCAGCAGCCAGGGCTTGCGACTAGGGGAGCAGTACTTC; CDR3: CATSSQGLRLGEQYF
size: few; J: TRBJ2-2; V: TRBV20-1; D: TRBD2; DNA: TGCAGTGCTAGAGCCCCGGGGGGCGGGGAGCTGTTTTTT; CDR3: CSARAPGGGELFF
size: .; J: TRBJ2-7; V: TRBV12-3/TRBV12-4; D: TRBD2; DNA: TGTGCCAGCAGTCCGCGGACTAGCGACGAGCAGTACTTC; CDR3: CASSPRTSDEQYF
size: .; J: TRBJ2-1; V: TRBV7-9; D: TRBD2; DNA: TGTGCCAGCAGCTGGACTAGCGGGAGCGTCCCCTACAATGAGCAGTTCTTC; CDR3: CASSWTSGSVPYNEQFF
size: few; J: TRBJ2-1; V: TRBV5-6; D: .; DNA: TGTGCCAGCAGCTTGGTAGCTCTAGTCTACAATGAGCAGTTCTTC; CDR3: CASSLVALVYNEQFF
size: few; J: TRBJ2-7; V: TRBV7-2; D: .; DNA: TGTGCCAGCAGCTTAGCCTCGGTCCCTTCCTACGAGCAGTACTTC; CDR3: CASSLASVPSYEQYF
size: few; J: TRBJ2-5; V: TRBV12-5; D: .; DNA: TGTGCTAGTGGTTTGGACCTCGGGACCCAGTACTTC; CDR3: CASGLDLGTQYF
size: .; J: TRBJ2-2; V: TRBV18; D: .; DNA: TGTGCCAGCTCACCAGGGGAGGATAGCACCGGGGAGCTGTTTTTT; CDR3: CASSPGEDSTGELFF
size: few; J: TRBJ2-7; V: TRBV11-2; D: TRBD2; DNA: TGTGCCAGCAGCTTAATGACTAGCGGGTACTCCTACGAGCAGTACTTC; CDR3: CASSLMTSGYSYEQYF
size: few; J: TRBJ2-2; V: TRBV2; D: .; DNA: TGTGCCAGCAGTGTCGGCACAAAAGGGGAGCTGTTTTTT; CDR3: CASSVGTKGELFF
size: .; J: TRBJ2-7; V: TRBV14; D: TRBD2; DNA: TGTGCCAGCAGCAACCTAGCGGGAGGCGAGCAGTACTTC; CDR3: CASSNLAGGEQYF
size: .; J: TRBJ1-4; V: TRBV6-5; D: .; DNA: TGTGCCAGCAGTTACTCGATTGGGGGAAGCGAAAAACTGTTTTTT; CDR3: CASSYSIGGSEKLFF
size: .; J: TRBJ2-1; V: TRBV4-1; D: TRBD2; DNA: TGCGCCAGCAGCCAAGGAGTGGCGGGAGGAAGGAATGAGCAGTTCTTC; CDR3: CASSQGVAGGRNEQFF
size: .; J: TRBJ2-7; V: TRBV5-1; D: .; DNA: TGCGCCAGCAGCTTCGTGGGAGACTCCTACGAGCAGTACTTC; CDR3: CASSFVGDSYEQYF
size: .; J: TRBJ2-2; V: TRBV6-5; D: .; DNA: TGTGCCAGCAGTTACTTGTCCCAGGGCACCGGGGAGCTGTTTTTT; CDR3: CASSYLSQGTGELFF
size: .; J: TRBJ2-2; V: TRBV20-1; D: .; DNA: TGCAGTGCTAGCCGGGAGTGGACCGGGGAGCTGTTTTTT; CDR3: CSASREWTGELFF
size: many; J: TRBJ2-7; V: TRBV18; D: TRBD2; DNA: TGTGCCAGCTCACCGGGGACTAGCGGAAACGAGCAGTACTTC; CDR3: CASSPGTSGNEQYF
size: .; J: TRBJ2-7; V: TRBV20-1; D: TRBD1; DNA: TGCAGTGCTAGAGAGCGTGGACAGGGCTACGAGGAGCAGTACTTC; CDR3: CSARERGQGYEEQYF
size: few; J: TRBJ2-1; V: TRBV18; D: TRBD2; DNA: TGTGCCAGCCGCGGCAGTCGCGGGAGTATAAATGAGCAGTTCTTC; CDR3: CASRGSRGSINEQFF
size: few; J: TRBJ2-3; V: TRBV7-3; D: .; DNA: TGTGCCAGCAGCCCCCTGAGTAAGAAAGATACGCAGTATTTT; CDR3: CASSPLSKKDTQYF
size: .; J: TRBJ2-7; V: TRBV20-1; D: TRBD2; DNA: TGCAGTGCTAGATCTGGGCTAGCGGGTTCCTACGAGCAGTACTTC; CDR3: CSARSGLAGSYEQYF
size: many; J: TRBJ2-5; V: TRBV29-1; D: TRBD2; DNA: TGCAGTGCTACTAGCGGGCAAGAGACCCAGTACTTC; CDR3: CSATSGQETQYF
size: .; J: TRBJ2-1; V: TRBV4-2; D: TRBD2; DNA: TGTGCCAGCAGCCAAGACTCGTTCAACAGCAGGCTAGCGGGAGAAGATGAGCAGTTCTTC; CDR3: CASSQDSFNSRLAGEDEQFF
size: .; J: TRBJ2-7; V: TRBV20-1; D: .; DNA: TGCAGTGCCAACCACTTCGGGAGCGGAACCTACGAGCAGTACTTC; CDR3: CSANHFGSGTYEQYF
size: .; J: TRBJ1-5; V: TRBV6-6; D: .; DNA: TGTGCTGAGGGGCAGGGAATTTATCAGCCCCAGCATTTT; CDR3: CAEGQGIYQPQHF
size: .; J: TRBJ1-1; V: TRBV20-1; D: TRBD1; DNA: TGCAGTGCTTTTAGACAGGGTCAAATGAACACTGAAGCTTTCTTT; CDR3: CSAFRQGQMNTEAFF
size: .; J: TRBJ2-5; V: TRBV7-2; D: .; DNA: TGTGCCAGCACCCAGGGCGTCGGAGAGACCCAGTACTTC; CDR3: CASTQGVGETQYF
size: few; J: TRBJ1-5; V: TRBV30; D: .; DNA: TGTGCCTGGAGTGCTGGACACAATAGCAATCAGCCCCAGCATTTT; CDR3: CAWSAGHNSNQPQHF
size: few; J: TRBJ2-1; V: TRBV20-1; D: TRBD2; DNA: TGCAGTGCTAGAATGAGCGGGAGGGGCCCCAGCTCCTACAATGAGCAGTTCTTC; CDR3: CSARMSGRGPSSYNEQFF
size: few; J: TRBJ2-3; V: TRBV12-3/TRBV12-4; D: TRBD2; DNA: TGTGCCAGCAGTTTAACTGGAGCGGGAGCCGCAGATACGCAGTATTTT; CDR3: CASSLTGAGAADTQYF
size: few; J: TRBJ2-2; V: TRBV7-2; D: .; DNA: TGTGCCAGCAGCTTAGAAGTTGGACGACCCACCGGGGAGCTGTTTTTT; CDR3: CASSLEVGRPTGELFF
size: .; J: TRBJ2-5; V: TRBV4-2; D: .; DNA: TGTGCCAGCAGCCATGAACTCCGCCCGGGACGGCGGTACTTC; CDR3: CASSHELRPGRRYF
size: .; J: TRBJ2-4; V: TRBV3-1; D: .; DNA: TGTGCCAGCAGCCAAGATGTGGGCAATCGGGCCAAAAACATTCAGTACTTC; CDR3: CASSQDVGNRAKNIQYF
size: few; J: TRBJ2-7; V: TRBV10-2; D: TRBD2; DNA: TGCGCCAGCAGTGAGTTCTGGACTAGCGCGTACGAGCAGTACTTC; CDR3: CASSEFWTSAYEQYF
size: few; J: TRBJ1-3; V: TRBV20-1; D: .; DNA: TGCAGTGCAGCCCCCGGCAGCTCTGGAAACACCATATATTTT; CDR3: CSAAPGSSGNTIYF
size: many; J: TRBJ2-5; V: TRBV7-2; D: TRBD2; DNA: TGTGCCAGCAGCTTATTGAGTACTAGCGCCCAAGAGACCCAGTACTTC; CDR3: CASSLLSTSAQETQYF
size: .; J: TRBJ2-5; V: TRBV29-1; D: TRBD1; DNA: TGCAGCGTTCTCAGGGGGACGGAGACCCAGTACTTC; CDR3: CSVLRGTETQYF
size: few; J: TRBJ2-2; V: TRBV12-5; D: .; DNA: TGTGCTAGTGGTTTAGGTCCCCCGAACACCGGGGAGCTGTTTTTT; CDR3: CASGLGPPNTGELFF